This TCR beta chain is drawn from a study of metastatic and nonmetastatic thyroid tumors. Each patient came to thyroid surgery without any prior treatment (of any kind). Per the original methods: Across clinicopathological groups, CDR3 differences served as the basis for building a distant-metastasis classifier for papillary thyroid cancer. With MiXCR, TCRdb called clones anew from the PCR reads. The V and J calls follow TCRdb's processing rather than the paper's. The data hold some 7,300 clones, with about 20% observed a single time. Sequenced input: adjacent normal tissue. The clonotype was recovered from a male donor with papillary thyroid cancer or a benign thyroid nodule (not recorded which). Some clones in this sample may be carry-over from other donors' samples.

The CDR3 nucleotides read TGTGCCAGCAGCTTAGGTGGGGAGGGGGCTGCTAACACTGAAGCTTTCTTT. Its translation is CASSLGGEGAANTEAFF. The rearrangement uses TRBV7-6 and TRBJ1-1; 7 bases are a match to TRBD1. With V trimmed by 1 base and J by 2 bases, 10 bases remained unmatched. Germline V gene sequence: CDR1 SGHVS, CDR2 FNYEAQ. The CDR3 loop spans 17 amino acids.